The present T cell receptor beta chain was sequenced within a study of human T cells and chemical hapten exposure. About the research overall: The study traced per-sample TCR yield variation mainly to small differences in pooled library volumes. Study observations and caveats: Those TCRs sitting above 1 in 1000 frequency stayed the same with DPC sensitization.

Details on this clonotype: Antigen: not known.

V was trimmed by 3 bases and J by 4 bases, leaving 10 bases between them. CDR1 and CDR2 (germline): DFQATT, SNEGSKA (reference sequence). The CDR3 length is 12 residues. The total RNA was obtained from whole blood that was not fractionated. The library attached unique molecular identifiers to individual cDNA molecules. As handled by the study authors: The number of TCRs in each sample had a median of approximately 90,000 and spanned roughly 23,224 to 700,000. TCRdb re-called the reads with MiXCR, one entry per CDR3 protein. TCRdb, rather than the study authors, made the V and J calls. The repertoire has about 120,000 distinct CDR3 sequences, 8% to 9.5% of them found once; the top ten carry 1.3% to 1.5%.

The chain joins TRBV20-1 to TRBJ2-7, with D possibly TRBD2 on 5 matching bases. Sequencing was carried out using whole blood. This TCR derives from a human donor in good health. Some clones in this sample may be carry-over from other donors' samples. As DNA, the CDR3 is TGCAGTGCTAGTGGGTCGGGGTACGAGCAGTACTTC. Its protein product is CSASGSGYEQYF.